This T cell receptor (beta chain) was retrieved from a study of shared clonotypes between healthy human individuals. Profiling relied on immunoSEQ multiplex PCR, and the TCRdb table lists in-frame clones only, not all of them. Among some 980,000 clones, approximately 80% were seen once, and the ten largest hold approximately 1.5%. This CDR3 is 13 amino acids long. The germline gives CDR1 SGDLS, CDR2 YYNGEE. Trimming shortened V by 0 bases and J by 4 bases, and 5 bases separated the two germline ends. Turning to this clone: Other DNA sequences in this specimen translate into the identical CDR3.

The chain is built from TRBV9 and TRBJ1-3; D unclear. Material: memory CD4+ T cells sorted from blood. The subset is: CD45RA-negative fraction. The source of this sequence is a man between 18 and 29 years old in good health. CDR3 residues: CASSVGGGNTIYF. The CDR3 region has the DNA TGTGCCAGCAGCGTAGGAGGGGGAAACACCATATATTTT.